The present entry profiles one T cell receptor beta chain with its context. The sample belongs to a study of control samples from healthy donors and cancer patients. Assay used: immunoSEQ multiplex PCR; TCRdb lists only in-frame clones, some missing. The table shows 350,000 to 450,000 clones, with more than 80% occurring only once. The material sequenced was PBMCs. The clonotype was recovered from a man aged 40-50 years with head and neck cancer.

CDR3 amino acids: CASSQDGTGWDTQYF. CDR3 in DNA: TGTGCCAGCAGCCAAGACGGGACAGGATGGGATACGCAGTATTTT. This chain connects TRBV3-1 (or the pseudogene TRBV3-2) to TRBJ2-3; 8 positions match TRBD1. The CDR3 totals 15 residues. The V gene end was trimmed by 0 bases and the J gene end by 6 bases; junction bases not matched to a gene: 5. The V gene's germline CDR1 is LGHDT and CDR2 YNNKEL (reference sequence).